The T cell receptor (beta chain) under discussion was sequenced for a study of blood T cells in healthy people across ages. Isolation yielded PBMCs, at least 6.5 million per sample, in every case. The CDR3 runs 12 residues. V was trimmed by 9 bases and J by 8 bases, leaving 13 bases between them. The germline gives CDR1 KGHDR, CDR2 SFDVKD. Through a sample-barcoded 5' primer and a J-beta primer mix, a second PCR was run for roughly 7 to 11 cycles. Each CDR3 protein is one row after TCRdb ran MiXCR on the 5' RACE reads. The sample yields hundreds of thousands of distinct CDR3 sequences, 56% seen once. The chain is built from TRBV24-1 and TRBJ2-1, with a tentative D call TRBD1 (5 bases). This TCR came from a man aged 35-49 years in good health. The sample comprised blood. CDR3 bases: TGTGCCACCTCACTGCAGGGTTATGAGCAGTTCTTC. Translation: CATSLQGYEQFF.